This entry lists 29 T cell receptor beta chains sequenced from one sample in a study of beta chain features in type 1 diabetes. Expressed TCRB transcripts were sequenced because the entire RNA isolate underwent reverse transcription. TCRdb's copy holds only in-frame clones and misses some; the assay was immunoSEQ multiplex PCR. The sample holds about 320,000 clones, about 14% seen once. Sample: central memory CD4+ T cells from blood. The receptors here all came from a man younger than 40 in good health.

This clone turned up a few times. The chain links TRBV20-1 to TRBJ1-2; D remains ambiguous. CDR1 is DFQATT and CDR2 is SNEGSKA in the germline V gene (reference sequence). CDR3 size: 11 residues. The ends were cut back, 3 bases at V and 8 bases at J, with 10 bases in the middle. In nucleotides, the CDR3 is TGCAGTGCTAGTCCGGGAGAAGGCTACACCTTC. Translation gives CSASPGEGYTF.

This clone was found a few times. V gene TRBV10-3 combines with J gene TRBJ2-1; 7 nucleotides align to TRBD2. The trim removed 9 bases at V and 0 bases at J, leaving 11 bases unmatched. The CDR3 covers 16 residues. Germline V gene lookup returns CDR1 ENHRY and CDR2 SYGVKD. CDR3 amino acids: CAITPGGDLSYNEQFF. The CDR3 coding sequence is TGTGCCATAACACCTGGGGGGGACCTCTCCTACAATGAGCAGTTCTTC.

This clone was counted a few times. The rearrangement joins TRBV10-3 to TRBJ1-1, with a possible D match to TRBD1 (6 bases). The CDR3 is 13 amino acids. Trimming left V 10 bases short and J 4 bases short, with 16 bases between. The germline CDR1 and CDR2 sequences are ENHRY and SYGVKD. The CDR3 region has the DNA TGTGCCAGCAATTCCGGCAGGGGCACTGAAGCTTTCTTT. It encodes CASNSGRGTEAFF.

This clone was seen a few times. The rearrangement joins TRBV5-1 to TRBJ2-7; perhaps TRBD2 as D (6 bases). Per germline, CDR1 SGHRS and CDR2 YFSETQ. V lost 4 bases and J 6 bases, leaving 14 bases between the germline ends. The CDR3 is made up of 13 amino acids. Written as DNA, the CDR3 is TGCGCCAGCAGCCCGGGACTTATCGTCGAGCAGTACTTC. Its protein is CASSPGLIVEQYF.

This rearrangement joins TRBV2 to TRBJ1-4; D gene unclear. Germline CDR1 reads SNHLY; CDR2 reads FYNNEI. V lost 8 bases and J lost 3, with 7 bases in between. CDR3 length equals 12 residues. CDR3 sequence: CASRAPNEKLFF. The CDR3 DNA is TGTGCCAGCCGGGCTCCTAATGAAAAACTGTTTTTT. The full variable domain, with the rest looked up from reference TRBV2 and TRBJ1-4, is EPEVTQTPSHQVTQMGQEVILRCVPISNHLYFYWYRQILGQKVEFLVSFYNNEISEKSEIFDDQFSVERPDGSNFTLKIRSTKLEDSAMYFCASRAPNEKLFFGSGTQLSVL.

CDR3 sequence reads: CASSSQGAIKIHEQFF. CDR3 DNA: TGTGCCAGCAGCTCACAGGGGGCGATTAAAATTCATGAGCAGTTCTTC. The rearrangement joins TRBV7-8 to TRBJ2-1; 9 bases match TRBD1. Unmatched junction bases numbered 12, after V lost 4 bases and J lost 8 bases. Germline loops: CDR1 SGHVS, CDR2 FQNEAQ. This CDR3 comprises 16 residues. Full variable domain (outside the CDR3, taken from reference TRBV7-8 and TRBJ2-1): GAGVSQSPRYKVAKRGQDVALRCDPISGHVSLFWYQQALGQGPEFLTYFQNEAQLDKSGLPSDRFFAERPEGSVSTLKIQRTQQEDSAVYLCASSSQGAIKIHEQFFGPGTRLTVL.

The chain recombines TRBV9 with TRBJ2-1; 10 nucleotides match TRBD1. The V segment lost 4 bases and the J segment 5 bases; nucleotides outside the gene matches: 6. Looked up from germline, CDR1 is SGDLS and CDR2 is YYNGEE. The CDR3 consists of 15 residues. CDR3 sequence: CASSPGTGADNEQFF. Here the CDR3 DNA reads TGTGCCAGCAGCCCCGGGACAGGGGCGGACAATGAGCAGTTCTTC. The full variable domain, rest sourced from reference TRBV9 and TRBJ2-1, is DSGVTQTPKHLITATGQRVTLRCSPRSGDLSVYWYQQSLDQGLQFLIQYYNGEERAKGNILERFSAQQFPDLHSELNLSSLELGDSALYFCASSPGTGADNEQFFGPGTRLTVL.

This sequence joins TRBV5-4 and TRBJ2-4; D unresolved. CDR1 and CDR2 from the germline V gene are SGHNT and YYREEE (reference sequence). Trimming pared 4 bases from V and 8 bases from J, leaving 13 bases between. This CDR3 region has 13 residues. The CDR3 DNA sequence: TGTGCCAGCAGCAAGCTCCCTGGGGACATTCAGTACTTC. Translating gives CASSKLPGDIQYF.

This clone has just a few counts. In DNA form, the CDR3 reads TGTGCCAGCGTCGGACAGGGATCCACAGATACGCAGTATTTT. Translation: CASVGQGSTDTQYF. This chain joins TRBV25-1 and TRBJ2-3, with TRBD1 matching over 8 bases. Germline V gene lookup returns CDR1 MGHDK and CDR2 SYGVNS. This CDR3 spans 14 amino acids. With V trimmed by 8 bases and J by 2 bases, 6 bases remained unmatched.

The chain employs TRBV7-7 and TRBJ2-5; tentatively, D is TRBD1 (7 bases). The V gene lost 6 bases and the J gene lost 3 bases, with 14 bases spanning the gap. CDR1 and CDR2 from the germline V gene are SSHAT and FNYEAQ (reference sequence). There are 14 residues in the CDR3. The CDR3 DNA reads TGTGCCAGCAGTGAAGGCAGGGGGGAAGAGACCCAGTACTTC. Its translation is CASSEGRGEETQYF.

This clone was counted between two and nine times. The DNA of the CDR3 is TGTGCCAGCAGCTTGGCGGCATATGAGCAGTTCTTC. Protein product: CASSLAAYEQFF. V is TRBV5-6 and J is TRBJ2-1; no firm D call. Per germline, CDR1 SGHDT and CDR2 YYEEEE. The CDR3 sequence is 12 residues long. V was trimmed by 0 bases and J by 8 bases, leaving 6 bases between them.

The chain has TRBV19 and TRBJ1-3; D unresolved. This CDR3 has 12 residues. Germline CDR1 reads LNHDA; CDR2 reads SQIVND (reference sequence). Trimming removed 4 bases at V and 4 bases at J, with 5 bases between. The CDR3 nucleotides read TGTGCCAGTAGTAGCAGGGGAAACACCATATATTTT. Protein product: CASSSRGNTIYF. Looking up the rest from reference TRBV19 and TRBJ1-3 gives the full variable domain: DGGITQSPKYLFRKEGQNVTLSCEQNLNHDAMYWYRQDPGQGLRLIYYSQIVNDFQKGDIAEGYSVSREKKESFPLTVTSAQKNPTAFYLCASSSRGNTIYFGEGSWLTVV.

This clone was seen a handful of times. V is TRBV4-3 and J is TRBJ2-2; TRBD2 matches at 10 bases. This CDR3 is 15 amino acids long. V was pared by 4 bases and J by 7 bases, with 6 bases of the junction left unmatched. The germline CDR1 and CDR2 sequences are LGHNA and YSLEER. The chain's CDR3 is CASSRFLAGVGELFF. The CDR3 region has the DNA TGCGCCAGCAGCCGGTTCCTAGCGGGGGTCGGGGAGCTGTTTTTT.

This clone was recorded many times. V gene TRBV14 combines with J gene TRBJ1-2, with 7 bases matching TRBD1. This CDR3 region has 17 residues. V was pared by 4 bases and J by 4 bases, with 15 bases of the junction left unmatched. Germline lookup yields CDR1 SGHDN and CDR2 FVKESK. The CDR3 region has the DNA TGTGCCAGCAGCCGAGGCGGAACAGGGGCCGAAGCCTATGGCTACACCTTC. It codes for CASSRGGTGAEAYGYTF.

This clone was seen a handful of times. This chain connects TRBV29-1 to TRBJ1-1; weak D call: TRBD1 (6 bases). V was shortened by 6 bases and J by 2 bases, with 13 bases between the two germline ends. CDR3 size: 13 residues. CDR1 and CDR2 from the germline V gene are SQVTM and ANQGSEA. The CDR3 loop is CSVGQITNTEAFF. DNA of the CDR3: TGCAGCGTAGGACAGATCACCAACACTGAAGCTTTCTTT.

This clone was picked up a small number of times. The V call is TRBV25-1, the J call TRBJ2-6; D unclear. The CDR3 totals 15 residues. The V gene's germline CDR1 is MGHDK and CDR2 SYGVNS. Trimming removed 6 bases at V and 3 bases at J, with 12 bases between. In nucleotides, the CDR3 is TGTGCCAGCAGCGCCGCCAGTGGTGGGGCCAACGTCCTGACTTTC. It codes for CASSAASGGANVLTF.

The chain carries TRBV27 and TRBJ2-2; D is unclear. Trimming stripped 3 bases from V and 5 bases from J, with 4 bases between. Germline V gene lookup returns CDR1 MNHEY and CDR2 SMNVEV (reference sequence). The CDR3 runs 12 residues. CDR3 DNA: TGTGCCAGCAGTTTGGGTACCGGGGAGCTGTTTTTT. Its translation: CASSLGTGELFF.

This clone was detected a few times. The V and J genes are TRBV2 and TRBJ2-3, with D perhaps matching TRBD1 (6 bases). CDR3 length equals 14 residues. The V gene's germline CDR1 is SNHLY and CDR2 FYNNEI. Between the trimmed V and J ends, which lost 6 bases and 2 bases, there was a span of 12 bases. CDR3 in DNA: TGTGCCAGCAGGGACAGTACTAACACAGATACGCAGTATTTT. This translates into CASRDSTNTDTQYF.

In its sample, this clone was seen a few times. The rearrangement uses TRBV19 and TRBJ2-1; 14 bases map to TRBD2. Losses at the gene ends were 9 bases for V and 8 bases for J; bases not matched to a gene: 15. Germline V gene data show CDR1 as LNHDA and CDR2 as SQIVND (reference sequence). The CDR3 runs 17 residues. In DNA, the CDR3 is TGTGCCAGCACCCCACAAACGGGACTAGCGGGAGTTGATGAGCAGTTCTTC. This gives the protein CASTPQTGLAGVDEQFF.

This clone was seen a handful of times. The rearrangement joins TRBV29-1 to TRBJ2-3; D is perhaps TRBD1 (5 bases). Germline V gives CDR1 SQVTM, CDR2 ANQGSEA. V was shortened by 3 bases and J by 1 base, with 11 bases between the two germline ends. The CDR3 sequence is 14 residues long. Written as DNA, the CDR3 is TGCAGCGTTGATTCATCAGGGCGCACAGATACGCAGTATTTT. Translating gives CSVDSSGRTDTQYF.

The genes are TRBV29-1 and TRBJ2-7; possible D gene TRBD1, 6 bases. In germline, CDR1 is SQVTM, CDR2 ANQGSEA. The CDR3 is 15 residues long. With 2 bases removed from V and 7 bases from J, the gap between germline ends came to 21 bases. The CDR3 region is CSVERPGLLQGEQYV. The CDR3, as DNA: TGCAGCGTTGAACGTCCGGGCTTATTACAGGGAGAGCAGTACGTC.

This clone was seen at least ten times. V gene TRBV25-1 combines with J gene TRBJ1-1, with D possibly being TRBD1 (5 bases). Germline V gene data show CDR1 as MGHDK and CDR2 as SYGVNS. The CDR3 sequence is 14 residues long. V lost 5 bases and J 5 bases, leaving 15 bases between the germline ends. The CDR3: CASSHWGKGTEAFF. As DNA, the CDR3 is TGTGCCAGCAGTCACTGGGGCAAGGGGACTGAAGCTTTCTTT.

This clone was observed a single time. The V call is TRBV5-1, the J call TRBJ2-5; the D gene is possibly TRBD2 (5 bases). Germline V gene lookup returns CDR1 SGHRS and CDR2 YFSETQ. The CDR3 is 14 residues long. V dropped 5 bases and J dropped 5 bases, with 16 bases sitting between them. CDR3 region: CASREGPEVETQYF. The CDR3 DNA follows: TGCGCCAGCAGAGAGGGTCCAGAGGTCGAGACCCAGTACTTC.

This clone was observed a few times. The V call is TRBV7-2, the J call TRBJ2-5; 7 nucleotides align to TRBD2. This CDR3 comprises 16 residues. V shed 2 bases, J shed 10 bases, and the junction held 16 bases outside the gene matches. CDR1 and CDR2 from the germline V gene are SGHTA and FQGNSA. CDR3 nucleotides: TGTGCCAGCAGCTTAATGGGGGGAACAACAAGCGGGGACCAGTACTTC. This gives the protein CASSLMGGTTSGDQYF.

The rearrangement joins TRBV4-1 to TRBJ2-1, with D perhaps assigned TRBD1 or TRBD2 (5 bases each). This CDR3 spans 14 amino acids. Between the trimmed V and J ends, which lost 0 bases and 10 bases, there was a span of 13 bases. Germline CDR1 reads MGHRA; CDR2 reads YSYEKL. CDR3 residues: CASSQDGTLREQFF. The CDR3 coding sequence is TGCGCCAGCAGCCAAGATGGGACCCTGAGGGAGCAGTTCTTC.

This clone was detected a few times. This sequence joins TRBV2 and TRBJ2-3; D unresolved. Germline-derived CDR1 and CDR2 are SNHLY and FYNNEI. V lost 6 bases to trimming and J lost 5 bases, with 9 bases between them. This CDR3 has 12 amino acids. CDR3 residues: CASSVGRDTQYF. The CDR3 DNA is TGTGCCAGCAGCGTAGGGCGAGATACGCAGTATTTT.

The chain carries TRBV7-9 and TRBJ2-5, with D unresolved. Germline V gene sequence: CDR1 SEHNR, CDR2 FQNEAQ (reference sequence). V was shortened by 1 base and J by 3 bases, with 9 bases between the two germline ends. The CDR3 has 14 residues. CDR3 nucleotides: TGTGCCAGCAGCTTAGTCGGCGGAAAAGAGACCCAGTACTTC. Encoded protein: CASSLVGGKETQYF.

The V gene is TRBV13, the J gene TRBJ2-5, with a weak D call TRBD2 (7 bases). Looked up from germline, CDR1 is PRHDT and CDR2 is FYEKMQ (reference sequence). The ends were cut back, 5 bases at V and 7 bases at J, with 14 bases in the middle. This CDR3 comprises 13 residues. The chain's CDR3 is CASSATGRGTQYF. CDR3 in DNA: TGTGCCAGCAGCGCTACAGGGAGGGGGACCCAGTACTTC. The full variable domain, completed using reference TRBV13 and TRBJ2-5, is AAGVIQSPRHLIKEKRETATLKCYPIPRHDTVYWYQQGPGQDPQFLISFYEKMQSDKGSIPDRFSAQQFSDYHSELNMSSLELGDSALYFCASSATGRGTQYFGPGTRLLVL.

The rearrangement uses TRBV7-9 and TRBJ1-1; 8 bases map to TRBD1. The V and J ends lost 5 bases and 4 bases, in that order; junction bases with no gene match: 12. CDR3 length: 16 amino acids. The germline CDR1 and CDR2 sequences are SEHNR and FQNEAQ (reference sequence). Here the CDR3 DNA reads TGTGCCAGCAGCCCGCCCTCCATTGACAGGGGCACTGAAGCTTTCTTT. Protein product: CASSPPSIDRGTEAFF.